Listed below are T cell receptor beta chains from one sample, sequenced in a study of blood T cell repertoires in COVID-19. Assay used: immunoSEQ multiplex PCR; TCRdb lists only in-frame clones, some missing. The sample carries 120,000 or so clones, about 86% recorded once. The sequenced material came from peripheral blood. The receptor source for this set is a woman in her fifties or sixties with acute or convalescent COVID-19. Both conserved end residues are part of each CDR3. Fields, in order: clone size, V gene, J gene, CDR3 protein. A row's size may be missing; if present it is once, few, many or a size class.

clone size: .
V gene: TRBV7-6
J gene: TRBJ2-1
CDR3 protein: CASSLGQYSYNEQFF

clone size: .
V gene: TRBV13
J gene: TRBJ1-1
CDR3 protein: CASSLGRPNTEAFF

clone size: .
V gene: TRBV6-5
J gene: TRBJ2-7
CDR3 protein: CASSYGSGDFYEQYF

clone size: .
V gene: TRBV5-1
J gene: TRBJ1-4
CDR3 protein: CASSQRTGIGVEEKLFF

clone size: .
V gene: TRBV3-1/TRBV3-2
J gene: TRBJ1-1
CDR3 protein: CASSFGQVEAFF

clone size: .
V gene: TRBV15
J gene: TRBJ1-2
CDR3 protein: CATSEWSLNGYTF

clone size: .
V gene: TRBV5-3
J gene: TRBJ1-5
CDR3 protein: CARKRAGNQPQHF

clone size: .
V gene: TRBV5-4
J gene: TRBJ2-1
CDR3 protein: CASSLSFSGGGNEQFF

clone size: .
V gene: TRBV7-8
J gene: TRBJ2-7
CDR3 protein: CASSSRTSGGASTYEQYF

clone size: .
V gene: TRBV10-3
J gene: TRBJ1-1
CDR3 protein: CAISESRGGTMSEAFF

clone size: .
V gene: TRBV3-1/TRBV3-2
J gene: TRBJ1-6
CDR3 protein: CASSLGNSPLHF

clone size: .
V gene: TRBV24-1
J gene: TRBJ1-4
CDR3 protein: CATSDFDRPTTNEKLFF

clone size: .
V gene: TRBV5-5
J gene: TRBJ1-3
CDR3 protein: CASSLGAGPGNTIYF

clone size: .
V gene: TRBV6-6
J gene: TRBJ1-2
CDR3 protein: CASSYTDRGLGYTF

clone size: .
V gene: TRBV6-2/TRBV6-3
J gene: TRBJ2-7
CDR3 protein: CASSPLDRSYEQYF

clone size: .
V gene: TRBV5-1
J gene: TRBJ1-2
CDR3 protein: CASRYDGNYGYTF

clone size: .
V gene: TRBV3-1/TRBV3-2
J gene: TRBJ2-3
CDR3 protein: CASSEATSGVDTQYF

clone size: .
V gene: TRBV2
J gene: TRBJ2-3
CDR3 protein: CASSLTGPPSHTQYF

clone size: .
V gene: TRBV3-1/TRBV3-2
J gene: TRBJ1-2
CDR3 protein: CASSQGAANYGYTF

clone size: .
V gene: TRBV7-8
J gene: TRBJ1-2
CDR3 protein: CASSLVGSGPSPPSGYTF

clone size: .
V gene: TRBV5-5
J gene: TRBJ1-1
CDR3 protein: CASTLRQTNTEAFF

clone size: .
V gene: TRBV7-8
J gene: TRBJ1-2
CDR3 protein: CASSPELSLRDYGYTF

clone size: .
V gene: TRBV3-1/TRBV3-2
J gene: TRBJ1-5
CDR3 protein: CASSQGGTNQPQHF

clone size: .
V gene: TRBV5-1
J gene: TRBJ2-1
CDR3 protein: CASSLGGGGAFNEQFF

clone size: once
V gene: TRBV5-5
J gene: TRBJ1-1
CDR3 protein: CASSLYGPNTEAFF

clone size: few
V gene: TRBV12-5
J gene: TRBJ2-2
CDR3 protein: CASGLVQGDTGELFF

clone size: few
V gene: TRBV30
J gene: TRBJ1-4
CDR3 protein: CAWSVPRDRVVNEKLFF

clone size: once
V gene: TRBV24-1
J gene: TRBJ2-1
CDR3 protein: CATQLAGGHNEQFF

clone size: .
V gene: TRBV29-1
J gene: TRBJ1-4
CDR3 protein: CSVLGLNEKLFF

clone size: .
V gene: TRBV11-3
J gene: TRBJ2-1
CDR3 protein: CASSSGLASYNEQFF

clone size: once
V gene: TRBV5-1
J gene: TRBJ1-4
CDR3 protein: CASSLQGGNEKLFF

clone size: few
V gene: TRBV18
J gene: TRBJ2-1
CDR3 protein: CASSPQEADEQFF

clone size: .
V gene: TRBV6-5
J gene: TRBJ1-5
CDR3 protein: CASMTGGNQPQHF

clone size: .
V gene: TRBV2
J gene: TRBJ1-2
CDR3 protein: CASSEGRTNYGYTF

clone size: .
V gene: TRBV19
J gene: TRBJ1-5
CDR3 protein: CASSPRTGPPNQPQHF

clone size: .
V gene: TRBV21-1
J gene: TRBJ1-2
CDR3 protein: CASSKPTDRENYGYTF

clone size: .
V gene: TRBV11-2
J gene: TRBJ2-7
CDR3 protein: CASSLDLGASYEQYF

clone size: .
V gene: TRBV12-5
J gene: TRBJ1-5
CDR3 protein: CASGLVGRDQPQHF

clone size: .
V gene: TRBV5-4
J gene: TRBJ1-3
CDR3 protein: CASSLAAGGAGNTIYF

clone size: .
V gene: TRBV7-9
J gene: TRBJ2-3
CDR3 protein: CASSHPWASGGPDTQYF

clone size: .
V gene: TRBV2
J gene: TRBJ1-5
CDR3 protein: CASSVSGRRPQHF

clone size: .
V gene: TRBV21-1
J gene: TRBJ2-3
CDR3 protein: CASRQTGRDCTDTQYF

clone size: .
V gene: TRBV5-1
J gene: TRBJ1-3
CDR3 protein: CASTQGSPGNTIYF

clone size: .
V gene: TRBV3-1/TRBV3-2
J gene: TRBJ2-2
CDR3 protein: CASSQGTGVTGELFF

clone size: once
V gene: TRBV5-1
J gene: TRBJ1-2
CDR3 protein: CASSSGTVKLSSGYTF

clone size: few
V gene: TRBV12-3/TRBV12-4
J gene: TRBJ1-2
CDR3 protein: CASSLNGYGYTF